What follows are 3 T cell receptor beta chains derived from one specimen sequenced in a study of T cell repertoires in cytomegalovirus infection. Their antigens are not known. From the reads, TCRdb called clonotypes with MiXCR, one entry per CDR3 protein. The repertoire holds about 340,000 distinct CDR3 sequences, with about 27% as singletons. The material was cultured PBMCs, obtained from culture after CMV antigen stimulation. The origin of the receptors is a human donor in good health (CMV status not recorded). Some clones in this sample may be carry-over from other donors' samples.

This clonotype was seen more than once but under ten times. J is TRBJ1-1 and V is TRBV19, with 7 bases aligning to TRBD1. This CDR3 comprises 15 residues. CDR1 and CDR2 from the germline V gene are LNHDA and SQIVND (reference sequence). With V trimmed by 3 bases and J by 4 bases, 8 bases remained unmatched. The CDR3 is CASSIDATGTTEAFF. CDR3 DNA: TGTGCCAGTAGTATTGACGCGACAGGGACCACTGAAGCTTTCTTT.

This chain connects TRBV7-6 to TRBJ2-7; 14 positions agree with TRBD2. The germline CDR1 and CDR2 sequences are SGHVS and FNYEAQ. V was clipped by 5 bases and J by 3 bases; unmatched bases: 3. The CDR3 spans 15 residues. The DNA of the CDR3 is TGTGCCAGCAGCCCAGGGACTAGCGGGGGCTACGAGCAGTACTTC. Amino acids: CASSPGTSGGYEQYF.

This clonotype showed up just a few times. CDR3 sequence (DNA): TGCCCGCGCAAGGGTTCCCTAATCGGTGAAGCTTTCTTT. Amino acids: CPRKGSLIGEAFF. V gene TRBV4-1 combines with J gene TRBJ1-1; D call uncertain. CDR3 length: 13 residues. Per the germline V gene, CDR1 is MGHRA and CDR2 is YSYEKL.